Presented here are 23 T cell receptor beta chains from one specimen sequenced in a study of T cell responses to AZD1222 COVID-19 vaccine. Sequencing was performed with immunoSEQ multiplex PCR; in TCRdb, only in-frame clones are kept and a portion is missing. The sample lists just over 90,000 clones, 80% to 90% occurring once. The sample was peripheral blood, taken 28 days after the second AZD1222 dose. The origin of the receptors is an adult who received the AZD1222 COVID-19 vaccine.

Concerning this clone itself: Other DNA sequences in the same sample also yield this CDR3. The V and J genes are TRBV4-3 and TRBJ2-1; D is possibly TRBD2 (6 bases). The CDR3 spans 16 residues. The germline CDR1 and CDR2 sequences are LGHNA and YSLEER. Trimming left V 0 bases short and J 4 bases short, with 13 bases between. CDR3 amino acids: CASSQDLGGSYNEQFF. CDR3 sequence (DNA): TGCGCCAGCAGCCAAGATTTGGGGGGAAGTTACAATGAGCAGTTCTTC.

The rearrangement links TRBV20-1 to TRBJ2-7; D remains unclear. CDR1 is DFQATT and CDR2 is SNEGSKA in the germline V gene (reference sequence). Trimming stripped 5 bases from V and 1 base from J, with 6 bases between. CDR3 length: 11 amino acids. CDR3 loop: CSAFRSYEQYF. The CDR3 DNA reads as TGCAGTGCTTTTCGATCCTACGAGCAGTACTTC.

This clone was seen only once. The chain joins TRBV6-1 to TRBJ2-1, with 7 bases lining up with TRBD2. Trimming took 2 bases from V and 8 from J; bases not matched to a gene: 9. Germline CDR1 reads MNHNS; CDR2 reads SASEGT. There are 15 residues in the CDR3. The CDR3 reads CASSEYRGVVYEQFF. The CDR3 DNA follows: TGTGCCAGCAGTGAATATCGGGGGGTGGTCTATGAGCAGTTCTTC.

The chain recombines TRBV20-1 with TRBJ1-1, with D possibly being TRBD1 (6 bases). With 3 bases removed from V and 0 bases from J, the gap between germline ends came to 14 bases. Germline-derived CDR1 and CDR2 are DFQATT and SNEGSKA (reference sequence). This CDR3 has 15 residues. The CDR3: CSASGRQGMNTEAFF. Written as DNA, the CDR3 is TGCAGTGCTAGTGGTAGGCAGGGGATGAACACTGAAGCTTTCTTT.

The V and J genes are TRBV7-9 and TRBJ1-3, with unresolved D. V was clipped by 0 bases and J by 3 bases, with 0 bases between them. In germline, CDR1 is SEHNR, CDR2 FQNEAQ (reference sequence). This CDR3 comprises 12 residues. CDR3 amino acids: CASSLAGNTIYF. CDR3 nucleotide sequence: TGTGCCAGCAGCTTAGCTGGAAACACCATATATTTT.

CDR3 amino acids: CASSLPAGEQFF. The CDR3 DNA sequence: TGTGCCAGCAGCCTGCCTGCTGGTGAGCAGTTCTTC. This chain joins TRBV27 and TRBJ2-1; D call uncertain. The CDR3 is made up of 12 amino acids. Germline V gene data show CDR1 as MNHEY and CDR2 as SMNVEV (reference sequence). Trimming shortened V by 6 bases and J by 9 bases, and 12 bases separated the two germline ends.

V usage is TRBV6-4 and J usage is TRBJ2-1; 10 positions agree with TRBD2. This CDR3 has 15 residues. From germline, CDR1 is MRHNA and CDR2 SNTAGT. J was trimmed by 4 bases and V by 5 bases; bases with no gene match: 5. CDR3 DNA sequence: TGTGCCAGCAGTCCCGGGACTAGCGAATACAATGAGCAGTTCTTC. It yields the protein CASSPGTSEYNEQFF.

The chain links TRBV30 to TRBJ2-5, with no clear D. Germline CDR1 GTSNPN, CDR2 SVGIG (reference sequence). The V gene lost 8 bases and the J gene lost 0 bases, with 10 bases spanning the gap. The CDR3 runs to 12 residues. The CDR3 here is CAGRLNQETQYF. The CDR3 DNA follows: TGTGCCGGACGACTCAACCAAGAGACCCAGTACTTC. Combining the CDR3 with reference TRBV30 and TRBJ2-5 gives the whole variable domain SQTIHQWPATLVQPVGSPLSLECTVEGTSNPNLYWYRQAAGRGLQLLFYSVGIGQISSEVPQNLSASRPQDRQFILSSKKLLLSDSGFYLCAGRLNQETQYFGPGTRLLVL.

The J gene is TRBJ1-1, the V gene TRBV7-3; D not certain. With 1 base removed from V and 10 bases from J, the gap between germline ends came to 13 bases. Germline CDR1 SGHTA, CDR2 FQGTGA. The CDR3 totals 13 residues. For the CDR3, the DNA is TGTGCCAGCAGCTTAAATGATGGGGATCGAGCTTTCTTT. Translation gives CASSLNDGDRAFF.

The chain joins TRBV12-3 or TRBV12-4 to TRBJ1-2; D gene ambiguous. The CDR3 runs to 12 residues. Trimming took 2 bases from V and 3 from J, leaving 4 bases between them. CDR3 nucleotide sequence: TGTGCCAGCAGTTTAAAGGACTATGGCTACACCTTC. It codes for CASSLKDYGYTF.

The chain employs TRBV29-1 and TRBJ1-1; 9 bases fit TRBD1. Germline V gene data show CDR1 as SQVTM and CDR2 as ANQGSEA. There are 13 residues in the CDR3. Trimming removed 4 bases from V and 5 bases from J; junction bases left unmatched: 5. CDR3 DNA: TGCAGCGTTGTCCGGACAGGGGATACTGAAGCTTTCTTT. This sequence encodes CSVVRTGDTEAFF.

V is TRBV4-2 and J is TRBJ1-5; no clear D gene. Germline V gene data show CDR1 as LGHNA and CDR2 as YNFKEQ. Trimming pared 0 bases from V and 2 bases from J, leaving 8 bases between. This CDR3 has 15 residues. The DNA of the CDR3 is TGTGCCAGCAGCCAAGATTTCGGGGGCAATCAGCCCCAGCATTTT. Translation: CASSQDFGGNQPQHF.

This rearrangement joins TRBV30 to TRBJ2-1; D not certain. The CDR3 has 11 amino acids. Germline CDR1 reads GTSNPN; CDR2 reads SVGIG (reference sequence). V was pared by 4 bases and J by 2 bases, with 3 bases between. CDR3 region: CAWTAYNEQFF. CDR3 nucleotides: TGTGCCTGGACAGCCTACAATGAGCAGTTCTTC.

V is TRBV25-1 and J is TRBJ1-2, with D uncertain. CDR3 length equals 11 residues. Trimming took 3 bases from V and 7 from J, leaving 6 bases between them. Per the germline V gene, CDR1 is MGHDK and CDR2 is SYGVNS. The CDR3 protein is CASSDYSGYTF. The CDR3 DNA follows: TGTGCCAGCAGTGACTATTCTGGCTACACCTTC.

V is TRBV25-1 and J is TRBJ1-1; the D is unclear. The CDR3 length is 15 residues. The germline V and J ends were trimmed by 4 bases and 2 bases, with 14 bases remaining between them. Germline CDR1 reads MGHDK; CDR2 reads SYGVNS. The CDR3 coding sequence is TGTGCCAGCAGTGGGGTTCTGGAGTTAAACACTGAAGCTTTCTTT. It encodes CASSGVLELNTEAFF.

The V gene is TRBV5-4, the J gene TRBJ2-5, with 9 bases fitting TRBD2. The germline gives CDR1 SGHNT, CDR2 YYREEE (reference sequence). The CDR3 has 16 residues. V was pared by 3 bases and J by 1 base, with 7 bases of the junction left unmatched. CDR3 protein: CASSSQTSGLQETQYF. The CDR3 nucleotides read TGTGCCAGCAGCTCACAGACTAGCGGCCTCCAAGAGACCCAGTACTTC. Full variable domain (rest looked up from reference TRBV5-4 and TRBJ2-5): ETGVTQSPTHLIKTRGQQVTLRCSSQSGHNTVSWYQQALGQGPQFIFQYYREEENGRGNFPPRFSGLQFPNYSSELNVNALELDDSALYLCASSSQTSGLQETQYFGPGTRLLVL.

This clone is a singleton in its sample. This chain connects TRBV10-3 to TRBJ1-2; possible D gene TRBD1, 6 bases. In germline, CDR1 is ENHRY, CDR2 SYGVKD. The CDR3 runs 13 residues. Trimming removed 6 bases at V and 2 bases at J, with 10 bases between. The CDR3 sequence: CAISLGQNYGYTF. In nucleotides, the CDR3 is TGTGCCATCAGCCTCGGACAGAACTATGGCTACACCTTC.

A single count supports this clone. The V call is TRBV7-9, the J call TRBJ1-1, with a weak D call TRBD1 (5 bases). The CDR3 runs 13 residues. CDR1 and CDR2 from the germline V gene are SEHNR and FQNEAQ (reference sequence). Trimming cost V 5 bases and J 2 bases, with 9 bases left between them. In nucleotides, the CDR3 is TGTGCCAGCAGCCCGGGACGCAACACTGAAGCTTTCTTT. Encoded protein: CASSPGRNTEAFF.

The chain carries TRBV7-2 and TRBJ1-1; TRBD1 is a possible D gene (5 bases). Trimming removed 4 bases at V and 4 bases at J, with 19 bases between. The CDR3 has 16 amino acids. Germline-derived CDR1 and CDR2 are SGHTA and FQGNSA. In DNA form, the CDR3 reads TGTGCCAGCAGCTCTGACATACGGGGCTCGGGCACTGAAGCTTTCTTT. Its translation: CASSSDIRGSGTEAFF.

J is TRBJ1-6 and V is TRBV2, with 7 nucleotides matching TRBD1. The CDR3 length is 13 residues. Unmatched junction bases numbered 7, after V lost 8 bases and J lost 9 bases. The germline gives CDR1 SNHLY, CDR2 FYNNEI. The CDR3 DNA is TGTGCCAGCGCCCGGGACAGCAGTTCACCCCTCCACTTT. Encoded protein: CASARDSSSPLHF.

The chain couples TRBV6-2 or TRBV6-3 to TRBJ2-7, with 8 bases matching TRBD2. CDR1 is MNHEY and CDR2 is SVGEGT in the germline V gene. The V segment lost 0 bases and the J segment 2 bases; nucleotides outside the gene matches: 6. CDR3 size: 16 residues. The CDR3 DNA reads as TGTGCCAGCAGTTACTCGCCAGCGGGGGCGCCCTACGAGCAGTACTTC. Protein: CASSYSPAGAPYEQYF.

This clone was found once. The V and J genes are TRBV12-3 or TRBV12-4 and TRBJ1-1, with unresolved D. The V end lost 5 bases, the J end lost 4 bases, and 8 bases lay between the germline ends. This CDR3 spans 12 amino acids. CDR3 region: CASSPGSTEAFF. Written as DNA, the CDR3 is TGTGCCAGCAGTCCGGGGAGCACTGAAGCTTTCTTT.

The chain carries TRBV19 and TRBJ2-2, with 11 bases lining up with TRBD1. With 4 bases clipped from V and 5 bases from J, the junction kept 6 bases outside the gene matches. Germline V gene sequence: CDR1 LNHDA, CDR2 SQIVND (reference sequence). This CDR3 has 16 amino acids. CDR3 DNA sequence: TGTGCCAGTAGTAGGACAGGGGGCTCGGGGACCGGGGAGCTGTTTTTT. Protein sequence: CASSRTGGSGTGELFF.